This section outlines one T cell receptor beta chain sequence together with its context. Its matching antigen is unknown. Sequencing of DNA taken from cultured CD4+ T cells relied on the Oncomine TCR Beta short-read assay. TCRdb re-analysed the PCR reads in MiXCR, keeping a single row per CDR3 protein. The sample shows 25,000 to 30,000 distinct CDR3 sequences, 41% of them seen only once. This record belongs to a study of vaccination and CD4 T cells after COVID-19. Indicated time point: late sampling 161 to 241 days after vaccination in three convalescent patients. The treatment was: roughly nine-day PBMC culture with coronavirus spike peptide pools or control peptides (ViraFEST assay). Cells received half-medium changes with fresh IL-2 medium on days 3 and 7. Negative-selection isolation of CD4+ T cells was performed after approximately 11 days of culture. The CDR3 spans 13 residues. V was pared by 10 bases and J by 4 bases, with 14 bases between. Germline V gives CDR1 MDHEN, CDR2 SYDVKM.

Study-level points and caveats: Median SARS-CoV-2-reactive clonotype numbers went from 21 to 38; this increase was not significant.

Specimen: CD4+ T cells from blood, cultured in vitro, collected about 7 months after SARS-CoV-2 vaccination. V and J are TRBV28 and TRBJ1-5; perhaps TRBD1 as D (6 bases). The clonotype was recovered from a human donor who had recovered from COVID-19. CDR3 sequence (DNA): TGTGCCACCCTCGGACAGATGAATCAGCCCCAGCATTTT. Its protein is CATLGQMNQPQHF.